Sequencing of this TCR beta chain was carried out in a study of human T cells and chemical hapten exposure. Overall study findings and caveats: PT1 expanded TCR numbers rose with patch test score.

This clonotype was observed at least ten times. The antigen remains undetermined. This CDR3 is 15 amino acids long. V was clipped by 4 bases and J by 5 bases, with 17 bases between them. The V gene's germline CDR1 is LNHDA and CDR2 SQIVND (reference sequence). TCRdb called the RACE reads again in MiXCR, with one record for every CDR3 protein. The sample holds about 110,000 distinct CDR3 sequences, approximately 10% seen once. Documented time point: patch test 1, 2 weeks after DPC sensitization. Treatment given: therapeutic diphenylcyclopropenone sensitization with weekly scalp DPC. Sequencing started from total RNA isolated from unfractionated whole blood.

The source of this sequence is a woman aged 40 to 50 with alopecia areata. Some clones in this sample may be carry-over from other donors' samples. The chain joins TRBV19 to TRBJ1-1, with D maybe TRBD1 (6 bases). Source: whole blood, taken in connection with sensitization to the hapten diphenylcyclopropenone (DPC). The CDR3 sequence is CASSRNRVARTEAFF. CDR3 nucleotide sequence: TGTGCCAGTAGTAGAAACAGGGTCGCGAGGACTGAAGCTTTCTTT.